One sample yielded the 14 T cell receptor beta chains listed below, sequenced in a study of cytomegalovirus exposure and HLA in healthy donors. Using immunoSEQ multiplex PCR, the repertoire was profiled, and TCRdb retains in-frame clones only, with some absent. The sample consists of approximately 71,000 clones, approximately 94% of them appearing once. Sequenced input: PBMCs. The source of these receptors is a woman between 18 and 29 years old in good health and CMV-seronegative.

The chain links TRBV7-9 to TRBJ2-1; the match to TRBD2 covers 12 bases. J was trimmed by 10 bases and V by 7 bases; bases with no gene match: 11. Per germline, CDR1 SEHNR and CDR2 FQNEAQ (reference sequence). The CDR3 is 15 amino acids. The DNA for the CDR3 is TGTGCCAGCAACCCGACTAGCGGGAGAAGAGAAGAGCAGTTCTTC. It specifies CASNPTSGRREEQFF.

This sequence joins TRBV18 and TRBJ1-5, with 7 nucleotides matching TRBD1. Germline-derived CDR1 and CDR2 are KGHSH and LQKENI. The trim removed 4 bases at V and 6 bases at J, leaving 9 bases unmatched. The CDR3 is made up of 15 amino acids. Here the CDR3 DNA reads TGTGCCAGCTCACAATACAGGGGTGAAGGTCAGCCCCAGCATTTT. Its protein is CASSQYRGEGQPQHF.

This sequence joins TRBV7-2 and TRBJ1-1; D not certain. Germline V gene data show CDR1 as SGHTA and CDR2 as FQGNSA. The V end lost 5 bases, the J end lost 0 bases, and 7 bases lay between the germline ends. This CDR3 comprises 13 residues. CDR3 nucleotide sequence: TGTGCCAGCAGCCGGCGGGTGAACACTGAAGCTTTCTTT. It yields the protein CASSRRVNTEAFF. Full variable domain (missing parts from reference TRBV7-2 and TRBJ1-1): GAGVSQSPSNKVTEKGKDVELRCDPISGHTALYWYRQSLGQGLEFLIYFQGNSAPDKSGLPSDRFSAERTGGSVSTLTIQRTQQEDSAVYLCASSRRVNTEAFFGQGTRLTVV.

The chain is built from TRBV27 and TRBJ2-2; D may be TRBD2 (5 bases). Germline V lookup: CDR1 MNHEY, CDR2 SMNVEV (reference sequence). This CDR3 region has 14 residues. Trimming removed 4 bases at V and 3 bases at J, with 9 bases between. CDR3 amino acids: CASSSSLDTGELFF. The CDR3 nucleotides are TGTGCCAGCAGTTCTAGCCTTGACACCGGGGAGCTGTTTTTT.

This rearrangement joins TRBV5-1 to TRBJ2-2; a possible D gene is TRBD2 (5 bases). V was pared by 3 bases and J by 4 bases, with 13 bases between. The CDR3 contains 15 residues. Per germline, CDR1 SGHRS and CDR2 YFSETQ. The CDR3 nucleotides read TGCGCCAGCAGCTGGACGAACGGGATCACCGGGGAGCTGTTTTTT. Its translation: CASSWTNGITGELFF.

The genes are TRBV7-7 and TRBJ2-5; D perhaps matches TRBD2 (6 bases). The CDR3 length is 14 residues. Germline V gene sequence: CDR1 SSHAT, CDR2 FNYEAQ (reference sequence). Trimming removed 5 bases at V and 4 bases at J, with 14 bases between. CDR3 nucleotide sequence: TGTGCCAGCAGCCCTGGGACTCCCGGAGAGACCCAGTACTTC. Protein: CASSPGTPGETQYF.

The chain employs TRBV28 and TRBJ2-1; D possibly corresponds to TRBD1 (6 bases). Per germline, CDR1 MDHEN and CDR2 SYDVKM. This CDR3 is 18 amino acids long. The V and J ends lost 5 bases and 1 base respectively, with 21 bases between them. CDR3 in DNA: TGTGCCAGCAGTCCCAATAAGTGGGGGCATAATTCCTACAATGAGCAGTTCTTC. It codes for CASSPNKWGHNSYNEQFF.

The rearrangement links TRBV7-3 to TRBJ2-7, with 9 positions matching TRBD1. Trimming removed 2 bases from V and 3 bases from J; junction bases left unmatched: 5. In germline, CDR1 is SGHTA, CDR2 FQGTGA. This CDR3 contains 15 residues. The CDR3 region is CASSLSGQGIYEQYF. CDR3 bases: TGTGCCAGCAGCTTATCGGGACAGGGTATCTACGAGCAGTACTTC.

This rearrangement joins TRBV11-2 to TRBJ2-3; perhaps TRBD1 as D (6 bases). Germline V lookup: CDR1 SGHAT, CDR2 FQNNGV. Trimming removed 3 bases at V and 5 bases at J, with 12 bases between. The CDR3 is made up of 14 amino acids. CDR3 DNA: TGTGCCAGCAGCTTCCGACAGGCGAGAGATACGCAGTATTTT. It codes for CASSFRQARDTQYF.

The chain joins TRBV28 to TRBJ2-7; the match to TRBD2 covers 8 bases. Germline values: CDR1 MDHEN, CDR2 SYDVKM. The trim removed 4 bases at V and 2 bases at J, leaving 19 bases unmatched. This CDR3 spans 19 amino acids. CDR3 DNA: TGTGCCAGCAGTTCCCTCCGCCCCAGACTAGCGCGAGACCCCTACGAGCAGTACTTC. Translated, it gives CASSSLRPRLARDPYEQYF.

The chain couples TRBV5-6 to TRBJ2-5; a possible D gene is TRBD2 (5 bases). V shed 2 bases and J shed 4 bases, with 15 bases lying between them. The CDR3 totals 15 residues. CDR1 is SGHDT and CDR2 is YYEEEE in the germline V gene. For the CDR3, the DNA is TGTGCCAGCAGCTTTCTAGCCACCCCGGCAGAGACCCAGTACTTC. Amino acid sequence: CASSFLATPAETQYF. Filled out from reference TRBV5-6 and TRBJ2-5, the complete variable domain reads DAGVTQSPTHLIKTRGQQVTLRCSPKSGHDTVSWYQQALGQGPQFIFQYYEEEERQRGNFPDRFSGHQFPNYSSELNVNALLLGDSALYLCASSFLATPAETQYFGPGTRLLVL.

The CDR3 region has the DNA TGTGCCAGCAGTTACCTAGCCCAAGAGACCCAGTACTTC. This translates into CASSYLAQETQYF. The rearrangement links TRBV6-5 to TRBJ2-5, with TRBD2 as a possible D gene (5 bases). CDR1 MNHEY and CDR2 SVGAGI come from the germline V gene. The CDR3 runs 13 residues. Deletions cut 2 bases from V and 1 base from J, with 5 bases between.

V usage is TRBV9 and J usage is TRBJ2-1; D is uncertain. The germline CDR1 and CDR2 sequences are SGDLS and YYNGEE. Trimming cost V 0 bases and J 4 bases, with 11 bases left between them. There are 15 residues in the CDR3. The CDR3 sequence is CASSVGWASYNEQFF. The CDR3 DNA follows: TGTGCCAGCAGCGTAGGCTGGGCGTCTTACAATGAGCAGTTCTTC.

The V gene is TRBV2, the J gene TRBJ2-6; no reliable D call. Between the trimmed V and J ends, which lost 8 bases and 0 bases, there was a span of 11 bases. There are 15 residues in the CDR3. Looked up from germline, CDR1 is SNHLY and CDR2 is FYNNEI. In DNA, the CDR3 is TGTGCCAGCGCGGAAGTCTACTCTGGGGCCAACGTCCTGACTTTC. Amino acid sequence: CASAEVYSGANVLTF.